This T cell receptor (beta chain) was observed in a study of shared clonotypes between healthy human individuals. To note about this clone: Other nucleotide sequences in the sample specify the same CDR3.

Data came from immunoSEQ multiplex PCR; TCRdb stores just in-frame clones and leaves some out. This table holds 2 million to 2.5 million clones, approximately 95% found once. Sequences were obtained from naive CD4+ T cells sorted from blood. Subset: CD45RA+ positively selected. This TCR came from a young man in good health.

CDR3 sequence reads: CAISESGGSRETQYF. DNA for the CDR3: TGTGCCATCAGTGAGTCTGGCGGGAGTAGAGAGACCCAGTACTTC. The V call is TRBV10-3, the J call TRBJ2-5; 7 bases map to TRBD2. V lost 0 bases to trimming and J lost 4 bases; unmatched junction nucleotides: 5. From germline, CDR1 is ENHRY and CDR2 SYGVKD. The CDR3 covers 15 residues.